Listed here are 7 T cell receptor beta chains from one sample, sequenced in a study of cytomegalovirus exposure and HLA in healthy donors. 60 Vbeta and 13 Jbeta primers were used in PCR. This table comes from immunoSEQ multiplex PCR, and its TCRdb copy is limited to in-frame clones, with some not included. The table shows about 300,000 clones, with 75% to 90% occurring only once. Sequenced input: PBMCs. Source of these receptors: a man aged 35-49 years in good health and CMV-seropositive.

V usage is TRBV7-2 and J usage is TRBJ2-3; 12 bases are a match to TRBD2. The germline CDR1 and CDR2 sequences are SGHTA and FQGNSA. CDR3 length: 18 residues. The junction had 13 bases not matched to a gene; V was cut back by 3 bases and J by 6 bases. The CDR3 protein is CASSFTGTSGPKTDTQYF. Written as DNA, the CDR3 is TGTGCCAGCAGCTTCACCGGGACTAGCGGGCCTAAGACGGATACGCAGTATTTT.

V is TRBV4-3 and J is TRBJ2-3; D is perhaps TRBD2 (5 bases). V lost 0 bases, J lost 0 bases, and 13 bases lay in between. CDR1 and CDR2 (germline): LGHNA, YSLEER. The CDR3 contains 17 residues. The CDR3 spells CASSQDFAGRSTDTQYF. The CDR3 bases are TGCGCCAGCAGCCAAGATTTCGCGGGCCGTAGCACAGATACGCAGTATTTT.

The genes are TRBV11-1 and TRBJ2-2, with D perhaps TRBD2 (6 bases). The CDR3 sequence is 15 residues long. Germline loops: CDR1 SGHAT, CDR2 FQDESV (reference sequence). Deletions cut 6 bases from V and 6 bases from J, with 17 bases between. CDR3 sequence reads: CASSPEGLSSGELFF. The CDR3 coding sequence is TGTGCCAGCAGTCCGGAGGGACTGTCCTCCGGGGAGCTGTTTTTT.

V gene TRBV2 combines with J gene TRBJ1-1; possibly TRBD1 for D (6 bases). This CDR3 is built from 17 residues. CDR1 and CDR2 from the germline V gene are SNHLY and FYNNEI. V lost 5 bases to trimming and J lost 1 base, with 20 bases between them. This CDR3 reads CASSSTRGAEWNTEAFF. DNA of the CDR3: TGTGCCAGCAGTAGCACTCGGGGGGCGGAATGGAACACTGAAGCTTTCTTT.

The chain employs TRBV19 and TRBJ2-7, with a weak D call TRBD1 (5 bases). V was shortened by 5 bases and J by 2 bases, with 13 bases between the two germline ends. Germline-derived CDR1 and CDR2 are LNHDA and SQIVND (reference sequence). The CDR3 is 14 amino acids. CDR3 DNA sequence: TGTGCCAGTAGTCCCCAGGGTGGTACCTACGAGCAGTACTTC. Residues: CASSPQGGTYEQYF.

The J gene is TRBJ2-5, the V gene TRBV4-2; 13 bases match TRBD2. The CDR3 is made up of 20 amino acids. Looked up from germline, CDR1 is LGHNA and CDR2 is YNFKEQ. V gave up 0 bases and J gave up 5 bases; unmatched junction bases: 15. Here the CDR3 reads CASSQDPIGTSGTRGETQYF. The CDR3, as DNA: TGTGCCAGCAGCCAAGATCCAATCGGGACTAGCGGGACCAGGGGGGAGACCCAGTACTTC.

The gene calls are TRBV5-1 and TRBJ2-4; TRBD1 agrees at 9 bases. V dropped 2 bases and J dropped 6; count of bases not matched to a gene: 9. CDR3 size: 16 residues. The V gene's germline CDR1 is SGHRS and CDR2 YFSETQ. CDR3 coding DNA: TGCGCCAGCAGCTTACACACACAGGGGGCAGGAAACATTCAGTACTTC. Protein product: CASSLHTQGAGNIQYF.